The rows below give T cell receptor beta chains drawn from one sample of a study of blood T cell repertoires in COVID-19. Sequencing used immunoSEQ multiplex PCR; TCRdb keeps in-frame clones, though not all of them. The sample lists approximately 170,000 clones, 80% to 85% occurring once. Sample: peripheral blood. These receptors were collected from a human donor with acute or convalescent COVID-19. The donor label of this sample is uncertain. Each CDR3 is given with its conserved first and last residue. D genes are given only for firm matches. A clone size is listed for some rows: how often the clone was seen (once, few, many), or a class if it is expanded.

V: TRBV9
size: -
J: TRBJ2-1
D: TRBD2
CDR3: CASSVLGLAGDNRGNEQFF
DNA: TGTGCCAGCAGCGTATTGGGGCTAGCGGGGGATAACCGGGGTAATGAGCAGTTCTTC

V: TRBV3-1/TRBV3-2
size: -
J: TRBJ1-5
D: -
CDR3: CASSHGAATSNQPQHF
DNA: TGTGCCAGCAGCCACGGCGCGGCCACCTCCAATCAGCCCCAGCATTTT

V: TRBV7-2
size: -
J: TRBJ1-2
D: -
CDR3: CASSLTESHGYTF
DNA: TGTGCCAGCAGCTTGACAGAAAGTCATGGCTACACCTTC

V: TRBV5-6
size: -
J: TRBJ1-2
D: -
CDR3: CASSLSQYYGYTF
DNA: TGTGCCAGCAGCTTGTCACAGTACTATGGCTACACCTTC

V: TRBV29-1
size: -
J: TRBJ2-7
D: -
CDR3: CSVEREPFEDEQYF
DNA: TGCAGCGTTGAGAGGGAACCCTTTGAGGACGAGCAGTACTTC

V: TRBV28
size: -
J: TRBJ1-6
D: TRBD1
CDR3: CASNYPTGRQDSPLHF
DNA: TGTGCCAGCAACTACCCGACAGGGCGTCAGGATTCACCCCTCCACTTT

V: TRBV27
size: -
J: TRBJ1-1
D: -
CDR3: CASSLNRNTEAFF
DNA: TGTGCCAGCAGTTTAAACAGGAACACTGAAGCTTTCTTT

V: TRBV2
size: -
J: TRBJ1-1
D: TRBD1
CDR3: CASSPTGGWVNTEAFF
DNA: TGTGCCAGCAGTCCGACAGGGGGCTGGGTGAACACTGAAGCTTTCTTT

V: TRBV7-9
size: -
J: TRBJ2-6
D: -
CDR3: CASTLRGSGANVLTF
DNA: TGTGCCAGCACCCTCCGGGGCTCTGGGGCCAACGTCCTGACTTTC

V: TRBV11-2
size: -
J: TRBJ2-7
D: TRBD2
CDR3: CASSLGASGVAEQYF
DNA: TGTGCCAGCAGCTTAGGGGCTAGCGGGGTCGCCGAGCAGTACTTC

V: TRBV6-5
size: -
J: TRBJ2-7
D: TRBD1
CDR3: CASRSTGSDEQYF
DNA: TGTGCCAGCAGGTCGACAGGGTCTGACGAGCAGTACTTC

V: TRBV5-6
size: -
J: TRBJ1-5
D: TRBD1
CDR3: CASSPGTGRHQPQHF
DNA: TGTGCCAGCAGCCCCGGGACAGGGAGGCATCAGCCCCAGCATTTT

V: TRBV6-1
size: once
J: TRBJ2-2
D: TRBD1
CDR3: CASSEGQITGELFF
DNA: TGTGCCAGCAGTGAGGGACAGATCACCGGGGAGCTGTTTTTT

V: TRBV27
size: -
J: TRBJ2-7
D: -
CDR3: CAKILTGGGSAYEQYF
DNA: TGTGCCAAAATCCTAACCGGGGGCGGGAGCGCCTACGAGCAGTACTTC

V: TRBV2
size: -
J: TRBJ2-4
D: -
CDR3: CASDVPTAVAKNIQYF
DNA: TGTGCCAGCGACGTCCCGACAGCAGTAGCCAAAAACATTCAGTACTTC

V: TRBV3-1/TRBV3-2
size: once
J: TRBJ1-3
D: TRBD1
CDR3: CASSPPGGWGNTIYF
DNA: TGTGCCAGCAGCCCGCCAGGGGGCTGGGGAAACACCATATATTTT

V: TRBV3-1/TRBV3-2
size: few
J: TRBJ1-6
D: TRBD1
CDR3: CASSTSRDRENSPLHF
DNA: TGTGCCAGCAGCACCTCCCGGGACAGGGAGAATTCACCCCTCCACTTT

V: TRBV5-4
size: -
J: TRBJ1-3
D: -
CDR3: CASSFAGSNTIYF
DNA: TGTGCCAGCAGCTTTGCAGGGTCAAACACCATATATTTT

V: TRBV2
size: -
J: TRBJ2-7
D: TRBD1
CDR3: CASRSGQGEYEQYF
DNA: TGTGCCAGCAGGTCGGGACAGGGGGAATACGAGCAGTACTTC

V: TRBV29-1
size: -
J: TRBJ1-2
D: TRBD1
CDR3: CSARDRWGYTF
DNA: TGCAGCGCCCGGGACAGGTGGGGCTACACCTTC

V: TRBV5-1
size: -
J: TRBJ2-5
D: -
CDR3: CASSPNWAGAETQYF
DNA: TGCGCCAGCAGCCCTAACTGGGCGGGGGCAGAGACCCAGTACTTC

V: TRBV30
size: -
J: TRBJ2-5
D: -
CDR3: CAWSGTGETQYF
DNA: TGTGCCTGGAGTGGGACTGGGGAGACCCAGTACTTC

V: TRBV6-1
size: -
J: TRBJ2-3
D: TRBD2
CDR3: CASSETSGGGTDTQYF
DNA: TGTGCCAGCAGTGAAACTAGCGGGGGGGGCACAGATACGCAGTATTTT

V: TRBV6-5
size: -
J: TRBJ1-2
D: TRBD1
CDR3: CASSYRTGEGYGYTF
DNA: TGTGCCAGCAGTTACAGGACAGGGGAAGGATATGGCTACACCTTC

V: TRBV7-2
size: once
J: TRBJ1-2
D: -
CDR3: CASSSARPRVGGYTF
DNA: TGTGCCAGCAGCTCAGCCAGGCCCCGAGTCGGTGGCTACACCTTC

V: TRBV30
size: -
J: TRBJ2-5
D: -
CDR3: CAWSVRTEETQYF
DNA: TGTGCCTGGAGTGTACGAACGGAGGAGACCCAGTACTTC

V: TRBV15
size: once
J: TRBJ1-2
D: -
CDR3: CATSRDLGNYGYTF
DNA: TGTGCCACCAGCAGAGATCTCGGGAACTATGGCTACACCTTC

V: TRBV9
size: -
J: TRBJ2-7
D: -
CDR3: CASSVDREPIYEQYF
DNA: TGTGCCAGCAGCGTAGACAGGGAACCAATCTACGAGCAGTACTTC

V: TRBV6-5
size: -
J: TRBJ1-1
D: -
CDR3: CASSPRGFEEAFF
DNA: TGTGCCAGCAGCCCCCGGGGATTTGAGGAAGCTTTCTTT

V: TRBV6-1
size: few
J: TRBJ1-5
D: -
CDR3: CASSEAVPGLPPNQPQHF
DNA: TGTGCCAGCAGTGAAGCGGTCCCAGGGCTGCCTCCCAATCAGCCCCAGCATTTT

V: TRBV19
size: -
J: TRBJ1-4
D: -
CDR3: CASSIAGRFATNEKLFF
DNA: TGTGCCAGTAGTATAGCTGGTAGATTCGCAACTAATGAAAAACTGTTTTTT

V: TRBV18
size: -
J: TRBJ1-5
D: -
CDR3: CASSRDSNQPQHF
DNA: TGTGCCAGCTCGCGGGACAGCAATCAGCCCCAGCATTTT

V: TRBV19
size: -
J: TRBJ1-6
D: TRBD1
CDR3: CASNLRQGDSPLHF
DNA: TGTGCCAGTAACCTCAGACAGGGAGATTCACCCCTCCACTTT

V: TRBV18
size: -
J: TRBJ2-5
D: -
CDR3: CASSHDSQSREETQYF
DNA: TGTGCCAGCTCACACGACTCACAGTCACGGGAGGAGACCCAGTACTTC

V: TRBV5-1
size: -
J: TRBJ2-2
D: -
CDR3: CASSVDPGTGELFF
DNA: TGCGCCAGCAGCGTTGACCCAGGCACCGGGGAGCTGTTTTTT

V: TRBV5-1
size: -
J: TRBJ2-1
D: TRBD2
CDR3: CASSLAGRNEQFF
DNA: TGCGCCAGCAGTTTAGCGGGGCGCAATGAGCAGTTCTTC

V: TRBV7-6
size: -
J: TRBJ2-7
D: -
CDR3: CASSLEGTVQYF
DNA: TGTGCCAGCAGCTTAGAAGGAACAGTGCAGTACTTC

V: TRBV19
size: -
J: TRBJ1-1
D: TRBD1
CDR3: CASSMTAGGTEAFF
DNA: TGTGCCAGTAGTATGACCGCAGGGGGGACTGAAGCTTTCTTT

V: TRBV7-2
size: few
J: TRBJ1-1
D: TRBD1
CDR3: CAADLGTGGEAFF
DNA: TGTGCCGCTGATTTGGGGACAGGGGGTGAAGCTTTCTTT

V: TRBV21-1
size: -
J: TRBJ2-1
D: -
CDR3: CASSKGIPGQGFNEQFF
DNA: TGTGCCAGCAGCAAAGGAATACCGGGACAGGGGTTTAATGAGCAGTTCTTC

V: TRBV6-5
size: -
J: TRBJ1-5
D: -
CDR3: CAISGGGQPQHF
DNA: TGTGCCATTTCGGGGGGAGGACAGCCCCAGCATTTT

V: TRBV21-1
size: -
J: TRBJ2-7
D: -
CDR3: CAAKEGPYEQYF
DNA: TGTGCCGCTAAGGAGGGCCCCTACGAGCAGTACTTC

V: TRBV19
size: once
J: TRBJ2-3
D: TRBD1
CDR3: CASRKRTGDPDTQYF
DNA: TGTGCCAGTAGAAAACGTACAGGGGACCCAGATACGCAGTATTTT

V: TRBV28
size: -
J: TRBJ1-3
D: -
CDR3: CASSPPQRSGNTIYF
DNA: TGTGCCAGCAGTCCACCTCAGCGCTCTGGAAACACCATATATTTT

V: TRBV19
size: -
J: TRBJ1-1
D: TRBD1
CDR3: CASSDRGQAFF
DNA: TGTGCCAGTAGCGACAGGGGGCAAGCTTTCTTT

V: TRBV7-9
size: few
J: TRBJ2-1
D: -
CDR3: CASSLGLANEQFF
DNA: TGTGCCAGCAGCTTAGGCCTAGCCAATGAGCAGTTCTTC

V: TRBV2
size: -
J: TRBJ1-1
D: -
CDR3: CASSGGENTEAFF
DNA: TGTGCCAGCAGTGGCGGAGAGAACACTGAAGCTTTCTTT

V: TRBV5-6
size: -
J: TRBJ2-5
D: -
CDR3: CASSLGASWETQYF
DNA: TGTGCCAGCAGCTTGGGGGCCTCATGGGAGACCCAGTACTTC

V: TRBV5-6
size: few
J: TRBJ1-2
D: TRBD1
CDR3: CASSIDRGEILDYGYTF
DNA: TGTGCCAGCAGCATCGACAGGGGTGAAATCCTGGACTATGGCTACACCTTC

V: TRBV12-2
size: -
J: TRBJ1-1
D: -
CDR3: CASRLTQPTIGPGRDMNTEAFF
DNA: TGTGCAAGTCGCTTAACTCAGCCGACAATTGGACCTGGCAGGGATATGAACACTGAAGCTTTCTTT

V: TRBV11-2
size: -
J: TRBJ2-2
D: -
CDR3: CASSFEGVGSGELFF
DNA: TGTGCCAGCAGCTTTGAGGGGGTGGGGAGCGGGGAGCTGTTTTTT

V: TRBV19
size: -
J: TRBJ1-2
D: TRBD1
CDR3: CASSTTGFYGYTF
DNA: TGTGCCAGTAGCACGACAGGGTTCTATGGCTACACCTTC

V: TRBV6-5
size: few
J: TRBJ2-3
D: TRBD2
CDR3: CASSSGLVGLTDTQYF
DNA: TGTGCCAGCAGTTCGGGACTAGTGGGACTGACAGATACGCAGTATTTT

V: TRBV7-2
size: -
J: TRBJ2-5
D: TRBD2
CDR3: CASSSPGLAETGYF
DNA: TGTGCCAGCAGCTCCCCGGGACTAGCGGAAACCGGGTACTTC

V: TRBV5-4
size: -
J: TRBJ2-7
D: -
CDR3: CASSSGELSSYEQYF
DNA: TGTGCCAGCAGCTCCGGGGAGTTGAGCTCCTACGAGCAGTACTTC

V: TRBV11-2
size: few
J: TRBJ1-5
D: TRBD1
CDR3: CASSSDREQPQHF
DNA: TGTGCCAGCAGCTCCGACAGGGAACAGCCCCAGCATTTT

V: TRBV27
size: -
J: TRBJ1-3
D: -
CDR3: CASSQGGAGNTIYF
DNA: TGTGCCAGCAGCCAGGGAGGTGCTGGAAACACCATATATTTT

V: TRBV19
size: -
J: TRBJ2-7
D: TRBD2
CDR3: CASRVSGGTYEQYF
DNA: TGTGCCAGTAGAGTAAGCGGGGGGACCTACGAGCAGTACTTC

V: TRBV5-4
size: -
J: TRBJ1-2
D: -
CDR3: CASSKSRPDYGYTF
DNA: TGTGCCAGCAGTAAATCGAGGCCGGACTATGGCTACACCTTC

V: TRBV18
size: -
J: TRBJ2-5
D: -
CDR3: CASSPRGETQYF
DNA: TGTGCCAGCTCACCTAGGGGGGAGACCCAGTACTTC